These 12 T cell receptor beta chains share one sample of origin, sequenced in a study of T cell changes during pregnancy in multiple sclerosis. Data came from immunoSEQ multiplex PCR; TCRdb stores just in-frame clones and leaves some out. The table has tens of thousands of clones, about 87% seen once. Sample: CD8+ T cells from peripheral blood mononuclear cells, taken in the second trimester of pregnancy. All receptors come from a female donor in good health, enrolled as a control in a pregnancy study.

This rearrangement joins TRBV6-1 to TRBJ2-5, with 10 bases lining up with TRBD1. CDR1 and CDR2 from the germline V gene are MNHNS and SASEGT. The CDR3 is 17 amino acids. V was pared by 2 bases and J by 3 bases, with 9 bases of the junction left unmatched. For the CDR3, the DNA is TGTGCCAGCAGTGAAAAGGGACCCGGGACAGGGGAAGAGACCCAGTACTTC. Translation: CASSEKGPGTGEETQYF.

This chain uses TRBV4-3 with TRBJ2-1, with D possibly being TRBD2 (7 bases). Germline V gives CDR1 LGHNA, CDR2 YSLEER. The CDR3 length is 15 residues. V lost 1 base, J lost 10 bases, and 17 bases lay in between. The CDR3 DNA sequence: TGCGCCAGCAGCCAAGGAGGGGGAGGGCCGTGGGAGCAGTTCTTC. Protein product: CASSQGGGGPWEQFF.

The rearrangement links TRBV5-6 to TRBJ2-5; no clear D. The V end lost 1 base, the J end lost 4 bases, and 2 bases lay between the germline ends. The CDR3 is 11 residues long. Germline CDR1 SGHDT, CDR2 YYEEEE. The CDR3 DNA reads TGTGCCAGCAGCTTGCGAGAGACCCAGTACTTC. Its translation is CASSLRETQYF.

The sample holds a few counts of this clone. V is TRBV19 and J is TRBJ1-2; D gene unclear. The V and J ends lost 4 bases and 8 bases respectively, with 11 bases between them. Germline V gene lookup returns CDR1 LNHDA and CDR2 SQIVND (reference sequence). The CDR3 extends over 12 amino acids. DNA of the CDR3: TGTGCCAGTAGTACTACTCAGGAAGGCTACACCTTC. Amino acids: CASSTTQEGYTF.

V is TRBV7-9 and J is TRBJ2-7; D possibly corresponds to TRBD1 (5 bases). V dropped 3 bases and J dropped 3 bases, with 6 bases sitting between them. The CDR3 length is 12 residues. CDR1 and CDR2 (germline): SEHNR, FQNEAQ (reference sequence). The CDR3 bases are TGTGCCAGCAGCTTTGACAGCTACGAGCAGTACTTC. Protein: CASSFDSYEQYF.

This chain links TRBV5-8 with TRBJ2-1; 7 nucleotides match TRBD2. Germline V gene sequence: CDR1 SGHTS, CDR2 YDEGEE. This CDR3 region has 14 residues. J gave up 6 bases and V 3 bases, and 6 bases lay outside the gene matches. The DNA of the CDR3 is TGTGCCAGCAGCTGGGGCGGGGGAACCAATGAGCAGTTCTTC. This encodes CASSWGGGTNEQFF.

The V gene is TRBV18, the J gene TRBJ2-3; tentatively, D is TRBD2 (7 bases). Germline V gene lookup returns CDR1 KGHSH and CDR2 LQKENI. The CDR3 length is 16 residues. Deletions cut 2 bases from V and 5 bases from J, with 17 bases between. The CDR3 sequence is CASSPVFGGPKDTQYF. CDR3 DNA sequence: TGTGCCAGCTCACCAGTCTTCGGGGGGCCTAAAGATACGCAGTATTTT.

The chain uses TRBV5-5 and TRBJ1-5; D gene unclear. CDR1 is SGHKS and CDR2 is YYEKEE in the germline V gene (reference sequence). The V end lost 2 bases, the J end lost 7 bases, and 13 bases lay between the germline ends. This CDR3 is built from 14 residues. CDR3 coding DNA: TGTGCCAGCAGCTTAAGTGAGGGTACGCAGCCCCAGCATTTT. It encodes CASSLSEGTQPQHF.

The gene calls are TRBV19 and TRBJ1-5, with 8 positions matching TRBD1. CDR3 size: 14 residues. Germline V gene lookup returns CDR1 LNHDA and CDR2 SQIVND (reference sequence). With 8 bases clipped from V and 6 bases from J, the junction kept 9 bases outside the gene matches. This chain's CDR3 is CASSAGGASQPQHF. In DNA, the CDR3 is TGTGCCAGTTCGGCAGGGGGCGCGAGTCAGCCCCAGCATTTT.

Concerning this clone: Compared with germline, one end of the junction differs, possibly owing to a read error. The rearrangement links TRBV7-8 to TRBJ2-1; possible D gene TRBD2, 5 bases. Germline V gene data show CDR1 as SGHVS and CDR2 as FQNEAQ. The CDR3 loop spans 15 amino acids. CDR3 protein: CASNLSRGLLWEQFF. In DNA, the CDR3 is TGTGCCAGCAACTTAAGCCGAGGGCTGTTATGGGAGCAGTTCTTC.

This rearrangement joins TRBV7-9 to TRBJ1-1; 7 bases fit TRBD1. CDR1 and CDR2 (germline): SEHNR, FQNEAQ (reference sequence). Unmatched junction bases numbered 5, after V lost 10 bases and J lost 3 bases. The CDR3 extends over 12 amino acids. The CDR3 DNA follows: TGTGCCATCCGGGACAGTGACACTGAAGCTTTCTTT. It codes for CAIRDSDTEAFF.

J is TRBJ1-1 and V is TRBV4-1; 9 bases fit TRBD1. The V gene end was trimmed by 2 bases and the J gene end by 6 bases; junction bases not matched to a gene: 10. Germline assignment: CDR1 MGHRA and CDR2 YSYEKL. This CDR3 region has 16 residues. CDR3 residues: CASSQHTGGLFSEAFF. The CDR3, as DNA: TGCGCCAGCAGCCAACATACAGGGGGCTTATTCTCTGAAGCTTTCTTT.